Below are 21 T cell receptor beta chains sequenced from a single sample in a study of blood T cell repertoires in COVID-19. Clones were read by immunoSEQ multiplex PCR, and TCRdb kept only the in-frame ones, dropping some. The data contain about 220,000 clones, around four fifths of them singletons. Sequenced: peripheral blood. Every receptor here comes from a woman aged 60-70 years who had recovered from COVID-19.

The gene calls are TRBV18 and TRBJ1-1; no clear D. CDR3 length equals 15 residues. Germline values: CDR1 KGHSH, CDR2 LQKENI. The V end was cut by 6 bases, the J end by 1 base, with 15 bases between. The DNA of the CDR3 is TGTGCCAGCTCGGTCTTTAGTGCACCGAACACTGAAGCTTTCTTT. It is translated as CASSVFSAPNTEAFF.

The chain employs TRBV5-4 and TRBJ1-1, with TRBD1 matching 10 bases. There are 17 residues in the CDR3. Trimming at V came to 4 bases and at J to 5 bases, leaving 14 bases not matched to a gene. Germline V gene sequence: CDR1 SGHNT, CDR2 YYREEE (reference sequence). CDR3 protein: CASSLARGQGIGTEAFF. CDR3 bases: TGTGCCAGCAGCCTTGCAAGGGGACAGGGGATCGGAACTGAAGCTTTCTTT. Full variable domain (remainder filled in from reference TRBV5-4 and TRBJ1-1): ETGVTQSPTHLIKTRGQQVTLRCSSQSGHNTVSWYQQALGQGPQFIFQYYREEENGRGNFPPRFSGLQFPNYSSELNVNALELDDSALYLCASSLARGQGIGTEAFFGQGTRLTVV.

The chain has TRBV20-1 and TRBJ2-7, with 7 bases lining up with TRBD1. Germline V gene data show CDR1 as DFQATT and CDR2 as SNEGSKA (reference sequence). The CDR3 covers 15 residues. Losses at the gene ends were 3 bases for V and 3 bases for J; bases not matched to a gene: 11. CDR3 loop: CSASHTGDGLYEQYF. In nucleotides, the CDR3 is TGCAGTGCTAGTCACACAGGGGATGGCCTCTACGAGCAGTACTTC.

This rearrangement joins TRBV28 to TRBJ1-2; D uncertain. The germline V gene encodes CDR1 MDHEN and CDR2 SYDVKM. The CDR3 contains 13 residues. The V end lost 7 bases, the J end lost 8 bases, and 17 bases lay between the germline ends. CDR3 residues: CASTSQRSGGYTF. CDR3 nucleotides: TGTGCCAGCACTTCCCAGCGCAGTGGCGGCTACACCTTC.

V gene TRBV3-1 (or the pseudogene TRBV3-2) combines with J gene TRBJ2-3; the match to TRBD2 covers 15 bases. Trimming took 3 bases from V and 1 from J; bases not matched to a gene: 8. This CDR3 is 19 amino acids long. Germline assignment: CDR1 LGHDT and CDR2 YNNKEL (reference sequence). CDR3 coding DNA: TGTGCCAGCAGCCAGGGACTAGCGGGGGGAACACCCCGCACAGATACGCAGTATTTT. It is translated as CASSQGLAGGTPRTDTQYF.

The chain links TRBV7-9 to TRBJ2-5; D is uncertain. The CDR3 totals 12 residues. Between the trimmed V and J ends, which lost 6 bases and 3 bases, there was a span of 8 bases. Germline V gene data show CDR1 as SEHNR and CDR2 as FQNEAQ (reference sequence). The CDR3 loop reads CASSTIEETQYF. CDR3 nucleotide sequence: TGTGCCAGCAGTACCATAGAAGAGACCCAGTACTTC.

This clone has a single count. The J gene is TRBJ2-3, the V gene TRBV11-3, with TRBD2 matching over 11 bases. Germline V gene data show CDR1 as SGHNT and CDR2 as YENEEA. The CDR3 totals 15 residues. V lost 5 bases and J lost 4; bases outside the gene matches: 5. This chain's CDR3 is CASSLRTSGPDTQYF. In DNA form, the CDR3 reads TGTGCCAGCAGCCTCAGGACTAGCGGGCCAGATACGCAGTATTTT.

In its sample, this clone was seen many times. V usage is TRBV7-9 and J usage is TRBJ1-2; maybe TRBD1 (6 bases). Trimming took 5 bases from V and 4 from J, leaving 20 bases between them. This CDR3 contains 16 residues. In germline, CDR1 is SEHNR, CDR2 FQNEAQ (reference sequence). The CDR3 coding sequence is TGTGCCAGCAGCCCCTCCCCATTCAGGGGTGGCTATGGCTACACCTTC. Its protein product is CASSPSPFRGGYGYTF.

This chain's CDR3 is CASSHRDRGHEQYF. The CDR3 coding sequence is TGTGCCAGCAGCCATCGGGACAGGGGGCACGAGCAGTACTTC. V usage is TRBV3-1 (or the pseudogene TRBV3-2) and J usage is TRBJ2-7; 12 positions match TRBD1. V lost 3 bases and J lost 5; bases outside the gene matches: 2. The CDR3 runs to 14 residues. Germline CDR1 is LGHDT and CDR2 is YNNKEL (reference sequence).

This rearrangement joins TRBV18 to TRBJ1-2, with D perhaps TRBD1 (6 bases). Germline assignment: CDR1 KGHSH and CDR2 LQKENI. The V end was cut by 4 bases, the J end by 2 bases, with 11 bases between. CDR3 length: 14 amino acids. The CDR3 loop is CASSQGQGNYGYTF. As DNA, the CDR3 is TGTGCCAGCTCACAAGGCCAGGGGAACTATGGCTACACCTTC.

This chain connects TRBV6-6 to TRBJ2-1, with 8 bases matching TRBD2. The CDR3 is 16 residues long. The V and J ends lost 2 bases and 3 bases, in that order; junction bases with no gene match: 6. Germline V gene data show CDR1 as MNHNY and CDR2 as SVGAGI (reference sequence). Here the CDR3 DNA reads TGTGCCAGCAGTTACCCAAGCGGGGGAAGCTACAATGAGCAGTTCTTC. It specifies CASSYPSGGSYNEQFF.

The chain combines TRBV7-3 with TRBJ2-1; D might be TRBD1 (5 bases). The CDR3 runs to 15 residues. Trimming took off 3 bases at V and 2 bases at J, with 11 bases between the two ends. Looked up from germline, CDR1 is SGHTA and CDR2 is FQGTGA. The CDR3 reads CASSLARAPYNEQFF. In DNA form, the CDR3 reads TGTGCCAGCAGCTTGGCCAGGGCCCCCTACAATGAGCAGTTCTTC.

This chain uses TRBV6-5 with TRBJ1-2; perhaps TRBD1 as D (5 bases). Germline CDR1 MNHEY, CDR2 SVGAGI. There are 15 residues in the CDR3. Trimming took 9 bases from V and 4 from J, leaving 21 bases between them. The CDR3 DNA is TGTGCCAGTAAGGGGCAGGCGGTGAATGGCTATGGCTACACCTTC. Its translation: CASKGQAVNGYGYTF.

The V and J genes are TRBV12-5 and TRBJ2-2; maybe TRBD2 (5 bases). Germline V gene lookup returns CDR1 LGHNT and CDR2 FRNRAP. V lost 1 base to trimming and J lost 4 bases, with 16 bases between them. The length of the CDR3 is 17 residues. The CDR3 DNA follows: TGTGCTAGTGGTTTGGCCCCAGGATTCGGGATCACCGGGGAGCTGTTTTTT. As protein: CASGLAPGFGITGELFF.

The chain joins TRBV7-3 to TRBJ1-5; 7 bases agree with TRBD1. The CDR3 runs to 15 residues. Trimming took 2 bases from V and 7 from J; bases not matched to a gene: 8. CDR1 and CDR2 (germline): SGHTA, FQGTGA. CDR3 DNA sequence: TGTGCCAGCAGCTTATCGGGGAGGACAGGACAGCCCCAGCATTTT. Translation: CASSLSGRTGQPQHF.

This chain links TRBV13 with TRBJ2-4; perhaps TRBD1 as D (6 bases). V was cut by 5 bases and J by 1 base, with 9 bases left in between. Looked up from germline, CDR1 is PRHDT and CDR2 is FYEKMQ (reference sequence). The CDR3 extends over 14 amino acids. DNA of the CDR3: TGTGCCAGCAGCGGGGGCCCCGCCAAAAACATTCAGTACTTC. Protein product: CASSGGPAKNIQYF.

This clone was recorded a few times. The rearrangement uses TRBV3-1 (or the pseudogene TRBV3-2) and TRBJ2-5, with 9 nucleotides matching TRBD2. Trimming cost V 5 bases and J 3 bases; bases outside gene matches: 4. The CDR3 loop spans 14 amino acids. Germline CDR1 is LGHDT and CDR2 is YNNKEL (reference sequence). The CDR3: CASSILAGKETQYF. CDR3 in DNA: TGTGCCAGCAGCATTCTAGCGGGGAAAGAGACCCAGTACTTC.

The chain couples TRBV7-9 to TRBJ2-1; 11 bases fit TRBD2. CDR3 length: 16 residues. V trimming: 6 bases; J trimming: 8 bases; junction bases outside the gene matches: 12. Germline V CDR1 and CDR2: SEHNR, FQNEAQ (reference sequence). The CDR3 loop reads CASRAIAGGPRHEQFF. Written as DNA, the CDR3 is TGTGCCAGCAGAGCTATAGCGGGGGGGCCGAGACATGAGCAGTTCTTC.

The chain combines TRBV4-3 with TRBJ2-1; D ambiguous. The V gene's germline CDR1 is LGHNA and CDR2 YSLEER. CDR3 length: 15 amino acids. Trimming took 6 bases from V and 5 from J, leaving 17 bases between them. CDR3 region: CASSRGTGVDNEQFF. DNA of the CDR3: TGCGCCAGCAGTCGAGGCACCGGAGTCGACAATGAGCAGTTCTTC.

V gene TRBV7-8 combines with J gene TRBJ1-3; 9 bases align to TRBD1. This CDR3 is built from 14 residues. CDR1 and CDR2 (germline): SGHVS, FQNEAQ. The trim removed 8 bases at V and 2 bases at J, leaving 4 bases unmatched. In DNA, the CDR3 is TGTGCCAGCGGAAGACAGGGGGCTGGAAACACCATATATTTT. Its protein is CASGRQGAGNTIYF.

The gene calls are TRBV10-3 and TRBJ1-1, with a possible D match to TRBD1 (5 bases). Germline assignment: CDR1 ENHRY and CDR2 SYGVKD. The CDR3 covers 14 residues. V was clipped by 0 bases and J by 3 bases, with 8 bases between them. The CDR3 spells CAISESIGDTEAFF. CDR3 nucleotide sequence: TGTGCCATCAGTGAGTCGATAGGGGACACTGAAGCTTTCTTT.